This TCR beta chain was retrieved from a study of Ad26.COV2.S vaccination and SARS-CoV-2 variants. Here immunoSEQ multiplex PCR was the method, and the copy in TCRdb shows in-frame clones only, minus some. The sample contains nearly 400,000 clones, approximately 90% of which appear only once. This clone appeared a few times. Treatment indicated: over 15 received Ad26.COV2.S at low or high dose, single or two shots; about 5 received placebo; per-sample allocation not given. Specimen acquisition occurred on day 63 following the initial vaccine or placebo injection. Wuhan-strain SARS-CoV-2 spike was expressed by the Ad26 vector that made up the vaccine. The receptor comes from a person between 18 and 65 years old who received the Ad26.COV2.S COVID-19 vaccine or a placebo. Material: peripheral blood, obtained in a trial of Ad26.COV2.S vaccine versus placebo.

CDR3 in DNA: TGTGCCAGCTCACCACGGGGCGGGAGGGCCTCTGATGAGCAGTTCTTC. This sequence encodes CASSPRGGRASDEQFF. The V call is TRBV18, the J call TRBJ2-1; 9 positions match TRBD2. CDR3 size: 16 residues. CDR1 and CDR2 from the germline V gene are KGHSH and LQKENI. Trimming took 1 base from V and 8 from J; bases not matched to a gene: 9. Filled out from reference TRBV18 and TRBJ2-1, the complete variable domain reads NAGVMQNPRHLVRRRGQEARLRCSPMKGHSHVYWYRQLPEEGLKFMVYLQKENIIDESGMPKERFSAEFPKEGPSILRIQQVVRGDSAAYFCASSPRGGRASDEQFFGPGTRLTVL.